These 7 T cell receptor beta chains came from one sample sequenced in a study of beta chain features in type 1 diabetes. The whole isolated RNA underwent reverse transcription, so sequencing captured expressed TCRB transcripts. Only in-frame clones appear in the TCRdb table, and some are missing; sequencing was by immunoSEQ multiplex PCR. The sample includes approximately 160,000 clones, roughly 8.1% of them seen just once. Sequencing was performed on central memory CD4+ T cells from blood. The source is a man aged 18 to 30 in good health.

V gene TRBV5-5 combines with J gene TRBJ2-5; TRBD1 agrees at 8 bases. V dropped 3 bases and J dropped 3; count of bases not matched to a gene: 4. The length of the CDR3 is 14 residues. Per germline, CDR1 SGHKS and CDR2 YYEKEE (reference sequence). CDR3 loop: CASSSQGGKETQYF. In nucleotides, the CDR3 is TGTGCCAGCAGCTCACAGGGGGGAAAAGAGACCCAGTACTTC.

The V call is TRBV7-9, the J call TRBJ1-2, with TRBD1 matching over 10 bases. This CDR3 region has 15 residues. V dropped 4 bases and J dropped 5; count of bases not matched to a gene: 7. The germline CDR1 and CDR2 sequences are SEHNR and FQNEAQ (reference sequence). The CDR3 sequence is CASSYAGTGDYGYTF. The CDR3 DNA sequence: TGTGCCAGCAGCTATGCCGGGACAGGGGATTATGGCTACACCTTC.

This clone occurred many times. This chain links TRBV7-2 with TRBJ2-3; no firm D call. This CDR3 spans 12 amino acids. Germline V gene lookup returns CDR1 SGHTA and CDR2 FQGNSA. Deletions cut 7 bases from V and 3 bases from J, with 8 bases between. The CDR3: CASTSRTDTQYF. The CDR3 coding sequence is TGTGCCAGCACCTCTAGAACAGATACGCAGTATTTT.

J is TRBJ1-2 and V is TRBV28, with 9 bases that match TRBD1. J gave up 4 bases and V 6 bases, and 6 bases lay outside the gene matches. The germline gives CDR1 MDHEN, CDR2 SYDVKM. This CDR3 is 14 amino acids long. CDR3 sequence (DNA): TGTGCCAGCAGCATCCGGGACAGGGCCTATGGCTACACCTTC. Its translation is CASSIRDRAYGYTF.

This clone was counted only a few times. J is TRBJ2-1 and V is TRBV11-3, with D maybe TRBD2 (5 bases). V was clipped by 1 base and J by 5 bases, with 9 bases between them. From germline, CDR1 is SGHNT and CDR2 YENEEA. This CDR3 comprises 14 residues. CDR3 bases: TGTGCCAGCAGCTTAGGCGGGCTACACAATGAGCAGTTCTTC. Its translation: CASSLGGLHNEQFF.

This clone was counted a few times. DNA for the CDR3: TGTGCCAGCAGCCCGACGTACTCCGGGACAGCCTATGGCTACACCTTC. It yields the protein CASSPTYSGTAYGYTF. The chain recombines TRBV5-4 with TRBJ1-2; 7 nucleotides match TRBD1. This CDR3 contains 16 residues. The ends lost 4 bases at V and 4 bases at J; junction bases unmatched: 13. Germline V CDR1 and CDR2: SGHNT, YYREEE (reference sequence). Drawing the rest from reference TRBV5-4 and TRBJ1-2, the complete variable domain is ETGVTQSPTHLIKTRGQQVTLRCSSQSGHNTVSWYQQALGQGPQFIFQYYREEENGRGNFPPRFSGLQFPNYSSELNVNALELDDSALYLCASSPTYSGTAYGYTFGSGTRLTVV.

This clone was counted a few times. This chain uses TRBV7-9 with TRBJ2-1; TRBD2 aligns across 7 bases. Germline CDR1 SEHNR, CDR2 FQNEAQ (reference sequence). This CDR3 has 12 residues. With V trimmed by 5 bases and J by 6 bases, 1 base remained unmatched. The CDR3 sequence is CASSRTSNEQFF. In nucleotides, the CDR3 is TGTGCCAGCAGCAGGACTAGCAATGAGCAGTTCTTC. Together with reference TRBV7-9 and TRBJ2-1, the CDR3 gives the full variable domain: DTGVSQNPRHKITKRGQNVTFRCDPISEHNRLYWYRQTLGQGPEFLTYFQNEAQLEKSRLLSDRFSAERPKGSFSTLEIQRTEQGDSAMYLCASSRTSNEQFFGPGTRLTVL.